These T cell receptor beta chains were read from a single sample in a study of OX40 agonist ivuxolimab in advanced cancers. Method: immunoSEQ multiplex PCR; TCRdb's copy keeps in-frame clones and lacks some. The sample gives 70,000 or so clones, 88% of which show up once; over 0.75% is in the top ten. The material was CD4+ or CD8+ T cells sorted from blood, obtained in a trial of the OX40 agonist ivuxolimab. All receptors derive from an adult with an advanced solid tumor such as melanoma, head and neck, liver or kidney cancer. Each CDR3 is given with its conserved first and last residue. A D gene is named only where the DNA matches it firmly. Only some rows state a clone size, as once, few, many or a class for expanded clones.

CDR3nt | CDR3aa | abundance | v_gene | d_gene | j_gene
TGTGCCAGCAGTCGCGACATAGAGCAGTTCTTC | CASSRDIEQFF | NA | TRBV6-5 | NA | TRBJ2-1
TGCGCCAGCAGGCCGACAGTATCCTACGAGCAGTACTTC | CASRPTVSYEQYF | NA | TRBV5-1 | NA | TRBJ2-7
TGTGCCAGCAGCTTTTTGGAGTACACCGGGGAGCTGTTTTTT | CASSFLEYTGELFF | few | TRBV11-2 | NA | TRBJ2-2
TGTGCCAGCAGTGACTCGAACACTGAAGCTTTCTTT | CASSDSNTEAFF | NA | TRBV2 | NA | TRBJ1-1
TGCAGCGTTGAAGATCTCAGAGAGACCCAGTACTTC | CSVEDLRETQYF | NA | TRBV29-1 | NA | TRBJ2-5
TGTGCCAGTAGTATCCAGGGAAACACCATATATTTT | CASSIQGNTIYF | many | TRBV19 | NA | TRBJ1-3
TGTGCCAGCAGTTACCCGGGGACAACTGAAGCTTTCTTT | CASSYPGTTEAFF | NA | TRBV6-5 | NA | TRBJ1-1
TGTGCCTGGAGTGACTATTCCAATGAGCAGTTCTTC | CAWSDYSNEQFF | NA | TRBV30 | NA | TRBJ2-1
TGCGCCAGCAGCTGGGACAGGGGCTACGAGCAGTACTTC | CASSWDRGYEQYF | NA | TRBV5-1 | TRBD1 | TRBJ2-7
TGTGCCAGTAGTGGGAGCGGACAGGGGCGGTACAATGAGCAGTTCTTC | CASSGSGQGRYNEQFF | NA | TRBV19 | TRBD1 | TRBJ2-1
TGCAGCGTGGCACAGGGGGGGAACACTGAAGCTTTCTTT | CSVAQGGNTEAFF | NA | TRBV29-1 | TRBD1 | TRBJ1-1
TGTGCCACCCGTGCTGCTTTGATGAACACTGAAGCTTTCTTT | CATRAALMNTEAFF | NA | TRBV6-1 | NA | TRBJ1-1
TGTGCCAGCAGCCCCCTACAGGGATTGTTCACTGAAGCTTTCTTT | CASSPLQGLFTEAFF | few | TRBV7-8 | NA | TRBJ1-1
TGCGCCAGCAGCTTGGCCTCGGGAGCGGGAGCGGGAGATACGCAGTATTTT | CASSLASGAGAGDTQYF | once | TRBV5-1 | TRBD2 | TRBJ2-3
TGTGCCAGTAGAAGATCAGGGGGCACTGAAGCTTTCTTT | CASRRSGGTEAFF | NA | TRBV19 | TRBD1 | TRBJ1-1
TGTGCCAGCCGACAGGGGGCGAACACTGAAGCTTTCTTT | CASRQGANTEAFF | NA | TRBV6-5 | TRBD1 | TRBJ1-1
TGTGCCTGGAGTGTACGTAATGGAATGGAGCAGTTCTTC | CAWSVRNGMEQFF | NA | TRBV30 | NA | TRBJ2-1
TGTGCCAGCAGTGACCAGCGGGAAGATACGCAGTATTTT | CASSDQREDTQYF | NA | TRBV6-4 | TRBD2 | TRBJ2-3
TGTGCCAGCAGTTACTCGGCGGATCAGCCCCAGCATTTT | CASSYSADQPQHF | NA | TRBV6-6 | NA | TRBJ1-5
TGCGCCAGCACCCCAAATCCAGGGATGAACACTGAAGCTTTCTTT | CASTPNPGMNTEAFF | NA | TRBV5-1 | NA | TRBJ1-1
TGTGCCAGTCGAACGGGACACCTCTACGAGCAGTACTTC | CASRTGHLYEQYF | NA | TRBV28 | NA | TRBJ2-7
TGTGCCAGCACTCGGGACGCCGGAAACACCATATATTTT | CASTRDAGNTIYF | NA | TRBV2 | NA | TRBJ1-3
TGTGCCAGCAGTTACAGGGAATACAATGAGCAGTTCTTC | CASSYREYNEQFF | NA | TRBV6-5 | NA | TRBJ2-1
TGTGCCATCAGTACGTTAGGACAGGGGAGCGTTCAGTACTTC | CAISTLGQGSVQYF | NA | TRBV10-3 | TRBD1 | TRBJ2-4
TGTGCCAGCAGCTTATTTGACAGATTGAACACTGAAGCTTTCTTT | CASSLFDRLNTEAFF | NA | TRBV11-2 | NA | TRBJ1-1
TGTGCCAGCAGCTTGTCCGAGGGCGTGAGGATGTTCTTC | CASSLSEGVRMFF | NA | TRBV7-2 | NA | TRBJ2-1
TGCGCCAGCAGCCAAGATCCGCGAAGGGGTCTATACGAGCAGTACTTC | CASSQDPRRGLYEQYF | NA | TRBV4-1 | NA | TRBJ2-7
TGTGCCAGCAGCCGAACGGAGTTTTACGAGCAGTACTTC | CASSRTEFYEQYF | NA | TRBV11-2 | NA | TRBJ2-7
TGTGCCAGCTCCCCGGGACTCAGAGAAAAACTGTTTTTT | CASSPGLREKLFF | NA | TRBV18 | NA | TRBJ1-4
TGTGCCAGCAGTTCTTTACCCAGGGAGACTGAAGCTTTCTTT | CASSSLPRETEAFF | NA | TRBV6-8 | NA | TRBJ1-1
TGTGCCCTGGGGGGAGGCTCAGCTAACTATGGCTACACCTTC | CALGGGSANYGYTF | NA | TRBV5-4 | NA | TRBJ1-2
TGCGCCAGCAGGCCGGGGTTGGGGGGGGATGAGCAGTTCTTC | CASRPGLGGDEQFF | NA | TRBV4-1 | TRBD2 | TRBJ2-1
TGTGCCAGCAGCTTAGCGATGGGACAGGGATACCCCTACGAGCAGTACTTC | CASSLAMGQGYPYEQYF | once | TRBV7-2 | TRBD1 | TRBJ2-7
TGTGCCAGCATTAGAGGCCCAGCCTACGAGCAGTACTTC | CASIRGPAYEQYF | NA | TRBV6-5 | NA | TRBJ2-7
TGTGCCAGCAGCGTAGCTAAGGGGGGGGAGACCCAGTACTTC | CASSVAKGGETQYF | NA | TRBV9 | NA | TRBJ2-5
TGCGCCAGCAGCTGGGACGGGGACTACGAGCAGTACTTC | CASSWDGDYEQYF | once | TRBV5-1 | NA | TRBJ2-7
TGTGCCAGCTCACCGGGGGGCTCCTATGGCTACACCTTC | CASSPGGSYGYTF | NA | TRBV18 | NA | TRBJ1-2
TGTGCCAGCAGTGAAGAGGGTAGCGGGAGTTTGTTGAGAGAGACCCAGTACTTC | CASSEEGSGSLLRETQYF | NA | TRBV6-1 | TRBD2 | TRBJ2-5
TGTGCCAGCAGCGTAGGGTGGGGTCAGCCCCAGCATTTT | CASSVGWGQPQHF | NA | TRBV9 | NA | TRBJ1-5
TGCAGCGTTGGCGGCAGGGAATTCCACGAGCAGTACTTC | CSVGGREFHEQYF | NA | TRBV29-1 | NA | TRBJ2-7
TGTGCCAGCAGCGTAGCTGCTAGCGGGAGTCTGTACGAGCAGTACTTC | CASSVAASGSLYEQYF | NA | TRBV9 | TRBD2 | TRBJ2-7
TGTGCCAGCAGCGAGGGGAGTAACTATGGCTACACCTTC | CASSEGSNYGYTF | NA | TRBV9 | NA | TRBJ1-2
TGTGCCATTCTAGCGATGAGCACAGATACGCAGTATTTT | CAILAMSTDTQYF | NA | TRBV10-3 | NA | TRBJ2-3
TGTGCCAGTAGTTCAGGGGGCTACGGGTCCTACGAGCAGTACTTC | CASSSGGYGSYEQYF | NA | TRBV19 | TRBD1 | TRBJ2-7
TGTGCCAGCAGCTTAGGAGCAGGACAGGGGTCGGAGCAGTACTTC | CASSLGAGQGSEQYF | NA | TRBV7-8 | TRBD1 | TRBJ2-7
TGTGCCAGCAGCTTGTCAGAGAACTACCATGAAAAACTGTTTTTT | CASSLSENYHEKLFF | NA | TRBV5-5 | NA | TRBJ1-4
TGCGCCAGCAGCATGCAAACCGGGACCGGGGAGCTGTTTTTT | CASSMQTGTGELFF | once | TRBV5-1 | NA | TRBJ2-2